These 19 T cell receptor beta chains were all obtained from the same sample, sequenced in a study of T cells in Graves' hyperthyroidism and ophthalmopathy. RNA transcripts provided the source from which TCR beta CDR3 regions were amplified. Initially, a first-round RT-PCR of the TCR CDR3 employed the HTBI primer set. TCRdb passed the multiplex PCR reads through MiXCR, listing each CDR3 protein once. Of 500,000 to 750,000 distinct CDR3 sequences in the sample, about a sixth were seen once. The sample consisted of blood. The receptors here all came from a woman aged 25-40 years with Graves' hyperthyroidism.

In its sample, this clonotype was seen once. This sequence joins TRBV10-3 and TRBJ2-2; D assignment may be TRBD1 or TRBD2 (5 bases each). The V gene lost 4 bases and the J gene lost 0 bases, with 9 bases spanning the gap. The CDR3 is 15 amino acids. Germline lookup yields CDR1 ENHRY and CDR2 SYGVKD. In nucleotides, the CDR3 is TGTGCCATCAGTGGGGGACGGACGAACACCGGGGAGCTGTTTTTT. Its translation is CAISGGRTNTGELFF.

There are a few counts of this clonotype. The chain recombines TRBV4-1 with TRBJ2-2, with D possibly being TRBD2 (6 bases). The V end was cut by 4 bases, the J end by 3 bases, with 15 bases between. There are 16 residues in the CDR3. Germline V lookup: CDR1 MGHRA, CDR2 YSYEKL. The CDR3 here is CASSRAWGDDTGELFF. The CDR3, as DNA: TGCGCCAGCAGCCGGGCCTGGGGGGACGACACCGGGGAGCTGTTTTTT.

The chain uses TRBV30 and TRBJ2-7; 12 bases are shared with TRBD2. CDR1 and CDR2 from the germline V gene are GTSNPN and SVGIG (reference sequence). This CDR3 is 14 amino acids long. V lost 4 bases, J lost 3 bases, and 4 bases stayed unmatched. In DNA, the CDR3 is TGTGCCTGGACTAGCGGGAGGGGAGGCTACGAGCAGTACTTC. It translates to CAWTSGRGGYEQYF.

This clonotype turned up a few times. V is TRBV20-1 and J is TRBJ2-3; 16 bases map to TRBD2. Germline V gene lookup returns CDR1 DFQATT and CDR2 SNEGSKA (reference sequence). With 6 bases clipped from V and 4 bases from J, the junction kept 4 bases outside the gene matches. The CDR3 has 15 residues. CDR3 residues: CSATGTSGRADTQYF. In DNA, the CDR3 is TGCAGTGCAACCGGGACTAGCGGGAGGGCAGATACGCAGTATTTT.

The gene calls are TRBV18 and TRBJ1-5, with TRBD1 matching 10 bases. This CDR3 region has 16 residues. V lost 5 bases and J lost 4; bases outside the gene matches: 8. CDR1 and CDR2 from the germline V gene are KGHSH and LQKENI. The CDR3 nucleotides read TGTGCCAGCTCAGTCCGGGACAGGGGATGGAATCAGCCCCAGCATTTT. As protein: CASSVRDRGWNQPQHF. The full variable domain, rest sourced from reference TRBV18 and TRBJ1-5, is NAGVMQNPRHLVRRRGQEARLRCSPMKGHSHVYWYRQLPEEGLKFMVYLQKENIIDESGMPKERFSAEFPKEGPSILRIQQVVRGDSAAYFCASSVRDRGWNQPQHFGDGTRLSIL.

Many counts were recorded for this clonotype. The chain has TRBV20-1 and TRBJ2-1, with a tentative D call TRBD2 (6 bases). Trimming stripped 3 bases from V and 5 bases from J, with 23 bases between. This CDR3 comprises 17 residues. Germline-derived CDR1 and CDR2 are DFQATT and SNEGSKA (reference sequence). As DNA, the CDR3 is TGCAGTGCTAGGGCCGATTGGCAGACTAGTTTGGACAATGAGCAGTTCTTC. Translation: CSARADWQTSLDNEQFF.

V and J are TRBV28 and TRBJ2-2, with 10 bases fitting TRBD2. V lost 4 bases, J lost 0 bases, and 5 bases stayed unmatched. CDR1 is MDHEN and CDR2 is SYDVKM in the germline V gene. This CDR3 has 17 residues. Written as DNA, the CDR3 is TGTGCCAGCAGTTCCCCGGGACTAGCGACGAACACCGGGGAGCTGTTTTTT. Translating it yields CASSSPGLATNTGELFF.

There are many counts of this clonotype. The J gene is TRBJ1-2, the V gene TRBV18; 7 bases align to TRBD1. The germline gives CDR1 KGHSH, CDR2 LQKENI. Trimming at V came to 8 bases and at J to 3 bases, leaving 6 bases not matched to a gene. This CDR3 comprises 13 residues. In DNA, the CDR3 is TGTGCCAGCAGCACTGGACAGGACTATGGCTACACCTTC. It encodes CASSTGQDYGYTF.

The V gene is TRBV27, the J gene TRBJ2-2; 10 bases are a match to TRBD2. The CDR3 totals 15 residues. Trimming removed 7 bases from V and 1 base from J; junction bases left unmatched: 3. Germline CDR1 reads MNHEY; CDR2 reads SMNVEV (reference sequence). This CDR3 reads CASKGLAENTGELFF. The CDR3 bases are TGTGCCAGCAAAGGACTAGCGGAGAACACCGGGGAGCTGTTTTTT.

On this clonotype itself: Germline is not matched at one junction end, which may reflect a read error. The chain couples TRBV3-1 to TRBJ2-3; no clear D gene. CDR1 LGHDT and CDR2 YNNKEL come from the germline V gene (reference sequence). The CDR3 length is 12 residues. This chain's CDR3 is CVSSISTDTQYF. CDR3 nucleotides: TGTGTCAGCAGCATATCCACAGATACGCAGTATTTT.

This clonotype was counted ten times or more. The V call is TRBV6-1, the J call TRBJ2-7, with D perhaps being TRBD1 or TRBD2 (5 bases each). The length of the CDR3 is 17 residues. Deletions cut 6 bases from V and 4 bases from J, with 25 bases between. Germline CDR1 and CDR2: MNHNS and SASEGT. The DNA of the CDR3 is TGTGCCAGCAGAACCACTGGGACCGGGACCGAGGCGTACGAGCAGTACTTC. Translation: CASRTTGTGTEAYEQYF.

This clonotype has ten or more counts. The chain uses TRBV12-3 or TRBV12-4 and TRBJ2-3, with a weak D call TRBD1 (6 bases). V lost 6 bases to trimming and J lost 6 bases, with 19 bases between them. The CDR3 is 15 amino acids. CDR3 nucleotides: TGTGCCAGCAGCTTACAGGGCGTGGCTGGGGATACGCAGTATTTT. Its protein is CASSLQGVAGDTQYF.

This clonotype was counted at least ten times. This chain connects TRBV11-1 to TRBJ2-2; unclear D gene. CDR3 length: 15 residues. V lost 0 bases and J 5 bases, leaving 10 bases between the germline ends. CDR1 and CDR2 (germline): SGHAT, FQDESV (reference sequence). CDR3 sequence (DNA): TGTGCCAGCAGCTTAGCGGGATTGGAGACCGGGGAGCTGTTTTTT. As protein: CASSLAGLETGELFF.

On this clonotype itself: A much more abundant neighbour one base away suggests this may be a read error. This chain joins TRBV6-2 or TRBV6-3 and TRBJ1-2; D not certain. The CDR3 has 15 residues. Per the germline V gene, CDR1 is MNHEY and CDR2 is SVGEGT. The DNA of the CDR3 is TGTGCCAGCAGTTACTCGAGCCCGGGAGACTATGGCTACGCCTTC. Its protein product is CASSYSSPGDYGYAF.

This clonotype was found a few times. The chain is built from TRBV7-2 and TRBJ2-2, with 16 bases matching TRBD2. The CDR3 covers 19 residues. Germline loops: CDR1 SGHTA, CDR2 FQGNSA. Trimming took 1 base from V and 1 from J; bases not matched to a gene: 3. The CDR3 sequence: CASSLEGLAGGMNTGELFF. The CDR3 DNA reads as TGTGCCAGCAGCTTAGAGGGACTAGCGGGAGGGATGAACACCGGGGAGCTGTTTTTT.

This clonotype was detected ten times or more. The V and J genes are TRBV27 and TRBJ2-6; D is unresolved. Germline loops: CDR1 MNHEY, CDR2 SMNVEV (reference sequence). Trimming removed 6 bases from V and 2 bases from J, with 8 bases in between. The CDR3 extends over 14 amino acids. The CDR3 spells CASSTNAGANVLTF. DNA of the CDR3: TGTGCCAGCAGCACAAACGCTGGGGCCAACGTCCTGACTTTC.

This clonotype was recorded a few times. V and J are TRBV7-6 and TRBJ2-3; 11 bases are shared with TRBD2. Losses at the gene ends were 1 base for V and 3 bases for J; bases not matched to a gene: 3. Germline assignment: CDR1 SGHVS and CDR2 FNYEAQ. The CDR3 is 16 amino acids. Here the CDR3 reads CASSLELAGVTDTQYF. CDR3 bases: TGTGCCAGCAGCTTAGAACTAGCGGGAGTAACAGATACGCAGTATTTT. Filled out from reference TRBV7-6 and TRBJ2-3, the complete variable domain reads GAGVSQSPRYKVTKRGQDVALRCDPISGHVSLYWYRQALGQGPEFLTYFNYEAQQDKSGLPNDRFSAERPEGSISTLTIQRTEQRDSAMYRCASSLELAGVTDTQYFGPGTRLTVL.

In its sample, this clonotype was seen many times. The gene calls are TRBV5-1 and TRBJ2-1, with D perhaps matching TRBD2 (6 bases). V dropped 7 bases and J dropped 0 bases, with 17 bases sitting between them. Germline loops: CDR1 SGHRS, CDR2 YFSETQ. The CDR3 extends over 16 amino acids. Here the CDR3 reads CASSLADHSSYNEQFF. In DNA, the CDR3 is TGCGCCAGCTCTTTAGCGGATCATAGCTCCTACAATGAGCAGTTCTTC. Complete variable domain (other parts from reference TRBV5-1 and TRBJ2-1): KAGVTQTPRYLIKTRGQQVTLSCSPISGHRSVSWYQQTPGQGLQFLFEYFSETQRNKGNFPGRFSGRQFSNSRSEMNVSTLELGDSALYLCASSLADHSSYNEQFFGPGTRLTVL.

The chain joins TRBV4-1 to TRBJ1-5; possible D gene TRBD1, 5 bases. Looked up from germline, CDR1 is MGHRA and CDR2 is YSYEKL. V lost 3 bases, J lost 2 bases, and 17 bases lay in between. This CDR3 is built from 17 residues. The CDR3 DNA reads as TGCGCCAGCAGCCAGGGACCGACCCCCTGGGGCAATCAGCCCCAGCATTTT. It yields the protein CASSQGPTPWGNQPQHF.